This entry lists 13 T cell receptor beta chains sequenced from one sample in a study of blood T cells in healthy people across ages. Sample-barcoded 5' priming and a J-beta primer mix drove a second PCR of 7 to 11 cycles. TCRdb fed the 5' RACE reads into MiXCR, producing one record per CDR3 protein. The sample includes fewer than 2 million distinct CDR3 sequences, roughly 43% of them seen just once. Sequencing used blood. These receptors originate from a human donor in good health.

This chain joins TRBV6-2 or TRBV6-3 and TRBJ2-7, with D perhaps matching TRBD1 (5 bases). CDR1 is MNHEY, CDR2 SVGEGT, per germline. CDR3 size: 15 residues. V lost 7 bases and J 2 bases, leaving 18 bases between the germline ends. CDR3 nucleotides: TGTGCCAGCACCTCGCGGCAGGGAACTACCTACGAGCAGTACTTC. This codes for CASTSRQGTTYEQYF.

This clonotype was seen ten or more times. V gene TRBV12-3 or TRBV12-4 combines with J gene TRBJ2-6, with D hard to call. The germline V and J ends were trimmed by 9 bases and 0 bases, with 3 bases remaining between them. The CDR3 contains 12 residues. This chain's CDR3 is CASHSGANVLTF. The CDR3 DNA is TGTGCCAGTCACTCTGGGGCCAACGTCCTGACTTTC.

CDR3 DNA sequence: TGTGCCAGCAGTTTTTGGGGGGCAAGTGGCTACACCTTC. Translated, it gives CASSFWGASGYTF. V usage is TRBV12-3 or TRBV12-4 and J usage is TRBJ1-2, with D possibly being TRBD1 (6 bases). Between the trimmed V and J ends, which lost 3 bases and 7 bases, there was a span of 12 bases. The CDR3 extends over 13 amino acids.

The chain couples TRBV29-1 to TRBJ2-1; D is unclear. With 4 bases removed from V and 2 bases from J, the gap between germline ends came to 18 bases. The CDR3 is made up of 16 amino acids. Germline V gene sequence: CDR1 SQVTM, CDR2 ANQGSEA. The CDR3 coding sequence is TGCAGCGTTGCAGCCCTTTTAGGCACTACCTACAATGAGCAGTTCTTC. The encoded protein is CSVAALLGTTYNEQFF.

The chain has TRBV29-1 and TRBJ2-5; unclear D gene. Germline loops: CDR1 SQVTM, CDR2 ANQGSEA. Trimming left V 3 bases short and J 3 bases short, with 5 bases between. This CDR3 contains 11 residues. Here the CDR3 reads CSVDPEETQYF. The CDR3 coding sequence is TGCAGCGTTGATCCTGAAGAGACCCAGTACTTC.

This chain joins TRBV4-2 and TRBJ2-5; 9 nucleotides align to TRBD2. The ends lost 0 bases at V and 2 bases at J; junction bases unmatched: 10. Germline V lookup: CDR1 LGHNA, CDR2 YNFKEQ. The CDR3 is 18 amino acids. This chain's CDR3 is CASSQDTALAGVQETQYF. The DNA of the CDR3 is TGTGCCAGCAGCCAAGATACGGCTTTAGCGGGGGTTCAAGAGACCCAGTACTTC.

The genes are TRBV7-9 and TRBJ1-2, with a possible D match to TRBD1 (5 bases). From germline, CDR1 is SEHNR and CDR2 FQNEAQ (reference sequence). CDR3 length: 14 residues. Trimming stripped 4 bases from V and 2 bases from J, with 11 bases between. Written as DNA, the CDR3 is TGTGCCAGCAGCTCTATCCGGGACAACTATGGCTACACCTTC. Its protein product is CASSSIRDNYGYTF.

Worth noting for this clonotype: A junction end diverges from the germline sequence, so it may reflect a read error. The chain recombines TRBV9 with TRBJ2-1; 9 bases agree with TRBD2. This CDR3 is built from 17 residues. The germline V gene has CDR1 SGDLS and CDR2 YYNGEE. The CDR3 spells CASSVGASGVLGNEQVF. In DNA form, the CDR3 reads TGTGCCAGCAGCGTAGGGGCTAGCGGGGTGCTAGGCAATGAGCAGGTCTTC.

This clonotype was counted at least ten times. The CDR3 spells CASSFRVGTYEQYF. The CDR3 DNA is TGTGCCAGCAGTTTCAGGGTAGGAACCTACGAGCAGTACTTC. The chain has TRBV27 and TRBJ2-7, with D tentatively TRBD1 (5 bases). V shed 3 bases and J shed 2 bases, with 11 bases lying between them. The CDR3 is made up of 14 amino acids. Germline-derived CDR1 and CDR2 are MNHEY and SMNVEV (reference sequence).

V and J are TRBV28 and TRBJ2-1, with TRBD1 matching 10 bases. The CDR3 sequence is 16 residues long. V gave up 6 bases and J gave up 3 bases; unmatched junction bases: 8. Germline V gives CDR1 MDHEN, CDR2 SYDVKM. CDR3 protein: CASRGPGQGIYNEQFF. DNA of the CDR3: TGTGCCAGCAGGGGACCGGGACAGGGGATCTACAATGAGCAGTTCTTC.

The DNA of the CDR3 is TGCGCCAGCAGCTTTATCGGGGGCTCCTACAATGAGCAGTTCTTC. As protein: CASSFIGGSYNEQFF. The chain carries TRBV5-1 and TRBJ2-1, with D possibly being TRBD2 (6 bases). V lost 2 bases and J lost 0, with 9 bases in between. CDR3 size: 15 residues. Germline V gives CDR1 SGHRS, CDR2 YFSETQ.

This sequence joins TRBV9 and TRBJ2-5; 11 nucleotides match TRBD2. The length of the CDR3 is 15 residues. Germline-derived CDR1 and CDR2 are SGDLS and YYNGEE. After removal of 5 bases from V and 11 bases from J, the junction contained 14 bases not matched to a gene. CDR3 sequence reads: CASSASGGHYNEQYF. The DNA of the CDR3 is TGTGCCAGCAGTGCTAGCGGGGGGCACTACAATGAGCAGTACTTC.

In this sample, this clonotype turned up a few times. This chain joins TRBV7-2 and TRBJ2-1; 11 nucleotides line up with TRBD2. The V and J ends lost 4 bases and 9 bases, in that order; junction bases with no gene match: 5. The germline CDR1 and CDR2 sequences are SGHTA and FQGNSA. The CDR3 covers 14 residues. CDR3 DNA: TGTGCCAGCAGCTCCCACCTAGCGGGGGGTGAGCAGTTCTTC. It translates to CASSSHLAGGEQFF.